The rows below give T cell receptor beta chains drawn from one sample of a study of identical twins. MiXCR, applied by TCRdb to the 5' RACE reads, yields one record per CDR3 protein. Here the sample spans approximately 280,000 distinct CDR3 sequences, roughly 8.6% being singletons. These records were also assigned to another study, of yellow fever vaccine responses in identical twins.

Sequenced material: memory (CD45RO+) T cells sorted from blood. These receptors were taken from a young woman in good health. The CDR3 runs from the conserved cysteine through the conserved F or W. D genes are given only for firm matches. Some rows have no size entry. The others give once, few or many, or a class for an expanded clone.

V	J	D	size	CDR3	DNA
TRBV12-3/TRBV12-4	TRBJ2-5	NA	NA	CASSGDSQETQYF	TGTGCCAGCAGTGGGGACTCACAAGAGACCCAGTACTTC
TRBV10-3	TRBJ1-2	NA	NA	CAISGDEGSTF	TGTGCCATCAGTGGGGACGAGGGCTCCACCTTC
TRBV10-3	TRBJ2-1	TRBD2	NA	CAISESGGRGLGLNNEQFF	TGTGCCATCAGTGAGTCAGGCGGGAGAGGCCTGGGGTTAAACAATGAGCAGTTCTTC
TRBV29-1	TRBJ1-1	NA	many	CSVLMYTEAFF	TGCAGCGTTCTTATGTACACTGAAGCTTTCTTT
TRBV6-1	TRBJ2-5	NA	NA	CASSESHGGQETQYF	TGTGCCAGCAGTGAATCGCACGGGGGCCAAGAGACCCAGTACTTC
TRBV6-1	TRBJ2-1	TRBD1	many	CASSLVSSTGGYNEQFF	TGTGCCAGCAGTCTGGTGTCGTCGACAGGGGGTTACAATGAGCAGTTCTTC
TRBV29-1	TRBJ2-2	NA	NA	CSVRRGNTGELFF	TGCAGCGTTCGAAGGGGGAACACCGGGGAGCTGTTTTTT
TRBV6-1	TRBJ2-7	NA	few	CASSEMGKQQYF	TGTGCCAGCAGTGAAATGGGGAAGCAACAGTACTTC
TRBV2	TRBJ2-7	TRBD1	once	CASSGTGHEQYF	TGTGCCAGCAGTGGGACAGGGCACGAGCAGTACTTC
TRBV5-1	TRBJ2-3	NA	NA	CASSASRQTDTQYF	TGCGCCAGCAGCGCTTCTAGGCAAACAGATACGCAGTATTTT
TRBV7-9	TRBJ2-1	NA	NA	CASSSLGGGDEQFF	TGTGCCAGCAGCTCGTTAGGGGGTGGGGATGAGCAGTTCTTC
TRBV7-8	TRBJ1-1	NA	many	CASSATANTEAFF	TGTGCCAGCAGCGCTACTGCGAACACTGAAGCTTTCTTT
TRBV12-3/TRBV12-4	TRBJ1-4	TRBD1	many	CASSLGLTGQGGDEKLFF	TGTGCCAGCAGTTTAGGACTTACCGGACAGGGAGGAGATGAAAAACTGTTTTTT
TRBV6-5	TRBJ2-1	NA	many	CASSSPQFDEQFF	TGTGCCAGCAGTTCCCCGCAGTTCGATGAGCAGTTCTTC
TRBV28	TRBJ2-2	NA	few	CASSFARQTGELFF	TGTGCCAGCAGTTTTGCGCGTCAAACCGGGGAGCTGTTTTTT
TRBV7-2	TRBJ2-2	NA	few	CASSLFMNTGELFF	TGTGCCAGCAGCTTATTTATGAACACCGGGGAGCTGTTTTTT
TRBV28	TRBJ1-2	NA	NA	CASSLPGLGYGYTF	TGTGCCAGCAGTTTACCAGGGCTCGGCTATGGCTACACCTTC
TRBV29-1	TRBJ2-7	NA	many	CSVEYAGLGYEQYF	TGCAGCGTTGAGTATGCCGGGTTAGGCTACGAGCAGTACTTC
TRBV18	TRBJ1-2	NA	few	CASSPGRDYGYTF	TGTGCCAGCTCACCAGGGCGGGACTATGGCTACACCTTC
TRBV9	TRBJ1-1	NA	few	CASSVQTNTEAFF	TGTGCCAGCAGCGTACAAACGAACACTGAAGCTTTCTTT
TRBV2	TRBJ2-3	TRBD2	few	CASSVSFSGSWADTQYF	TGTGCCAGCAGTGTTAGCTTCAGCGGGAGTTGGGCAGATACGCAGTATTTT
TRBV10-1	TRBJ2-1	NA	few	CASSTSMEYNEQFF	TGCGCCAGCTCTACTTCCATGGAATACAATGAGCAGTTCTTC
TRBV7-2	TRBJ1-4	NA	NA	CASSLVGFNEKLFF	TGTGCCAGCAGCTTAGTGGGGTTTAATGAAAAACTGTTTTTT
TRBV12-3/TRBV12-4	TRBJ1-3	NA	many	CASSFVSGNTIYF	TGTGCCAGCAGCTTCGTCTCTGGAAACACCATATATTTT
TRBV9	TRBJ1-5	TRBD1	few	CASSSDREGNQPQHF	TGTGCCAGCAGCTCCGACAGGGAGGGCAATCAGCCCCAGCATTTT
TRBV24-1	TRBJ2-1	TRBD1	many	CATSDVDRAYNEQFF	TGTGCCACCAGTGATGTGGACAGGGCATACAATGAGCAGTTCTTC
TRBV19	TRBJ1-5	NA	NA	CASNNEHF	TGTGCCAGTAACAACGAGCATTTT
TRBV6-1	TRBJ2-5	NA	few	CASTSSFSERTQYF	TGTGCCAGCACAAGTAGTTTTTCTGAGCGGACCCAGTACTTC
TRBV11-2	TRBJ2-3	NA	few	CASSGGRTDTQYF	TGTGCCAGCAGTGGGGGGCGCACAGATACGCAGTATTTT
TRBV20-1	TRBJ2-5	NA	few	CSARGALVGRETQYF	TGCAGTGCTAGAGGGGCATTGGTAGGGAGGGAGACCCAGTACTTC
TRBV3-1	TRBJ2-5	TRBD2	few	CASSPRTSGSVETQYF	TGTGCCAGCAGCCCCCGGACTAGCGGGAGTGTGGAGACCCAGTACTTC
TRBV20-1	TRBJ1-2	NA	few	CSATNYGYTF	TGCAGTGCTACCAACTATGGCTACACCTTC
TRBV7-3	TRBJ2-2	TRBD2	few	CASSFTGTTNTGELFF	TGTGCCAGCAGCTTCACCGGGACTACGAACACCGGGGAGCTGTTTTTT
TRBV5-4	TRBJ2-7	TRBD2	few	CASSALAGATYEQYF	TGTGCCAGCAGCGCGCTAGCGGGAGCGACCTACGAGCAGTACTTC
TRBV20-1	TRBJ2-3	NA	many	CSAPRRGQGTDTQYF	TGCAGTGCTCCTCGACGGGGGCAGGGCACAGATACGCAGTATTTT